Each of the 13 T cell receptor beta chains below was sequenced from the same sample in a study of CD8 T cells in ankylosing spondylitis. Study observations and caveats: A TCR beta motif of 8 or 9 highly homologous variants appeared characteristic of ankylosing spondylitis blood.

From the 5' RACE reads, TCRdb called clonotypes with MiXCR, one entry per CDR3 protein. In the table there are 350,000 to 550,000 distinct CDR3 sequences, roughly a quarter of which are singletons. No antigens are known for them. Material for sequencing was blood, either unsorted or a sorted T cell fraction (not recorded which). The origin of the receptors is a male donor with ankylosing spondylitis.

This rearrangement joins TRBV19 to TRBJ2-3, with D perhaps given as TRBD1 or TRBD2 (5 bases each). This CDR3 spans 15 amino acids. Looked up from germline, CDR1 is LNHDA and CDR2 is SQIVND (reference sequence). The ends were cut back, 10 bases at V and 2 bases at J, with 19 bases in the middle. In DNA form, the CDR3 reads TGTGCCACCAAGAGCCGGGGCAGTCCCACAGATACGCAGTATTTT. This encodes CATKSRGSPTDTQYF.

Here the CDR3 DNA reads TGTGCCAGCAGCTTACAACCGGGTAGGGACAGATTGTTTTTT. Its protein is CASSLQPGRDRLFF. This chain links TRBV7-9 with TRBJ1-4; 7 bases match TRBD1. Germline V gene data show CDR1 as SEHNR and CDR2 as FQNEAQ (reference sequence). The ends lost 2 bases at V and 15 bases at J; junction bases unmatched: 12. The CDR3 spans 14 residues.

CDR3 in amino acids: CASRRTGGDYGYTF. The CDR3 region has the DNA TGTGCCAGCAGACGGACAGGGGGCGACTATGGCTACACCTTC. The chain couples TRBV6-1 to TRBJ1-2; 11 bases match TRBD1. The V gene's germline CDR1 is MNHNS and CDR2 SASEGT. The trim removed 6 bases at V and 3 bases at J, leaving 3 bases unmatched. This CDR3 has 14 amino acids.

This chain joins TRBV7-6 and TRBJ2-3; 10 bases line up with TRBD2. The germline V gene has CDR1 SGHVS and CDR2 FNYEAQ. The CDR3 is 18 residues long. The ends lost 4 bases at V and 2 bases at J; junction bases unmatched: 12. CDR3 region: CASSSGAGTSVFTDTQYF. DNA of the CDR3: TGTGCCAGCAGCTCCGGGGCCGGGACTAGCGTATTCACAGATACGCAGTATTTT.

This clonotype was counted between two and nine times. This rearrangement joins TRBV5-1 to TRBJ2-2; 7 bases map to TRBD1. The length of the CDR3 is 15 residues. Germline trimming cut 2 bases from V and 7 bases from J; bases unmatched to any gene: 8. Germline-derived CDR1 and CDR2 are SGHRS and YFSETQ. In nucleotides, the CDR3 is TGCGCCAGCAGCTTCGTGACAGGGCTGGACGGGGAGCTGTTTTTT. Encoded protein: CASSFVTGLDGELFF.

This clonotype was picked up one time. This chain links TRBV18 with TRBJ2-7; 7 positions match TRBD1. The CDR3 sequence is 15 residues long. CDR1 is KGHSH and CDR2 is LQKENI in the germline V gene. The junction had 6 bases not matched to a gene; V was cut back by 1 base and J by 3 bases. The CDR3 DNA is TGTGCCAGCTCACCACAGGCGAACAGGGGCTACGAGCAGTACTTC. It translates to CASSPQANRGYEQYF.

This clonotype came up a few times. The CDR3 protein is CASSRVDPGQGPISGNTIYF. Here the CDR3 DNA reads TGCGCCAGCAGCCGAGTCGACCCGGGACAGGGGCCAATCTCTGGAAACACCATATATTTT. The chain links TRBV4-1 to TRBJ1-3, with TRBD1 matching 10 bases. The CDR3 loop spans 20 amino acids. Per germline, CDR1 MGHRA and CDR2 YSYEKL. V lost 4 bases and J lost 0; bases outside the gene matches: 15.

J is TRBJ2-7 and V is TRBV20-1, with D hard to call. V shed 7 bases and J shed 5 bases, with 12 bases lying between them. The CDR3 spans 11 residues. Per germline, CDR1 DFQATT and CDR2 SNEGSKA (reference sequence). The CDR3 DNA is TGCAGTGGGAACCTCGGCGACGAGCAGTACTTC. This translates into CSGNLGDEQYF.

This clonotype was seen only a few times. The gene calls are TRBV2 and TRBJ2-3; 9 bases map to TRBD1. CDR1 is SNHLY, CDR2 FYNNEI, per germline. The CDR3 is 16 residues long. The V gene end was trimmed by 4 bases and the J gene end by 9 bases; junction bases not matched to a gene: 14. The CDR3 here is CASSVIDRGIRWTQYF. CDR3 nucleotides: TGTGCCAGCAGTGTAATCGACAGGGGGATTAGGTGGACGCAGTATTTT.

The chain combines TRBV20-1 with TRBJ2-3; D perhaps matches TRBD2 (5 bases). Per the germline V gene, CDR1 is DFQATT and CDR2 is SNEGSKA (reference sequence). This CDR3 has 12 amino acids. Deletions cut 4 bases from V and 4 bases from J, with 9 bases between. The CDR3, as DNA: TGCAGTGCTACTTCTAGCTCAGATACGCAGTATTTT. It encodes CSATSSSDTQYF.

The chain recombines TRBV3-1 with TRBJ1-5; D might be TRBD1 (5 bases). Trimming shortened V by 8 bases and J by 0 bases, and 11 bases separated the two germline ends. CDR1 is LGHDT, CDR2 YNNKEL, per germline (reference sequence). The CDR3 runs to 14 residues. CDR3 residues: CASATDTSNQPQHF. The CDR3 coding sequence is TGTGCCAGCGCTACGGACACTAGCAATCAGCCCCAGCATTTT.

This clonotype was seen a single time. The chain has TRBV10-1 and TRBJ2-1; tentatively, D is TRBD1 or TRBD2 (6 bases each). Germline V CDR1 and CDR2: WNHNN, SYGVQD (reference sequence). The CDR3 loop spans 14 amino acids. V gave up 4 bases and J gave up 10 bases, with 17 bases separating them. CDR3 loop: CASSVWTAGGEQFF. CDR3 DNA sequence: TGCGCCAGCAGTGTCTGGACAGCCGGAGGGGAGCAGTTCTTC.

V gene TRBV27 combines with J gene TRBJ1-2; D might be TRBD1 (6 bases). This CDR3 has 16 amino acids. Per germline, CDR1 MNHEY and CDR2 SMNVEV (reference sequence). V was cut by 2 bases and J by 6 bases, with 19 bases left in between. The DNA of the CDR3 is TGTGCCAGCAGTTTAGGGAGTGGACAGATAATCAATGGCTACACCTTC. Its translation: CASSLGSGQIINGYTF.